The entry below gives a single T cell receptor beta chain sequence along with its context. Researchers amplified the TCR beta CDR3 regions from RNA transcripts. HTBI primers drove first-round RT-PCR of the TCR CDR3. Each CDR3 protein gets one entry after TCRdb re-called the multiplex PCR reads with MiXCR. The repertoire includes around 380,000 distinct CDR3 sequences, about 13% of them detected once, and less than 25% sits in the top ten. This entry comes from a study of T cells in Graves' hyperthyroidism and ophthalmopathy. Study background: Peripheral blood specimens were obtained at initial diagnosis, prior to any treatment.

This CDR3 has 15 residues. The ends lost 6 bases at V and 6 bases at J; junction bases unmatched: 13. CDR1 SGHKS and CDR2 YYEKEE come from the germline V gene (reference sequence). Sequencing was done on a sample of blood. The TCR sequence derives from a man aged 25-45 years with Graves' hyperthyroidism that later progressed to Graves' ophthalmopathy. The rearrangement joins TRBV5-5 to TRBJ2-3; the match to TRBD1 covers 7 bases. CDR3 in amino acids: CASTLGDSLVDTQYF. DNA of the CDR3: TGTGCCAGCACCTTAGGGGACAGCCTCGTGGATACGCAGTATTTT. Based on the CDR3 plus reference TRBV5-5 and TRBJ2-3, the full variable domain is DAGVTQSPTHLIKTRGQQVTLRCSPISGHKSVSWYQQVLGQGPQFIFQYYEKEERGRGNFPDRFSARQFPNYSSELNVNALLLGDSALYLCASTLGDSLVDTQYFGPGTRLTVL.